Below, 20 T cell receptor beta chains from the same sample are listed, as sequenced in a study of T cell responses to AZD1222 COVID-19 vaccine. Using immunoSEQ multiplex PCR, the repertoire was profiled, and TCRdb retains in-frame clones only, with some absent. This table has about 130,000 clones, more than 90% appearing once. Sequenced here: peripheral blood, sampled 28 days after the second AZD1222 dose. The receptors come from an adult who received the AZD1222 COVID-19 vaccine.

The DNA of the CDR3 is TGTGCCAGCAGCTACCAAGGGGGCACTGAAGCTTTCTTT. Protein product: CASSYQGGTEAFF. The genes are TRBV11-3 and TRBJ1-1, with D possibly TRBD1 on 6 matching bases. Germline V gene lookup returns CDR1 SGHNT and CDR2 YENEEA. Deletions cut 4 bases from V and 4 bases from J, with 10 bases between. This CDR3 has 13 residues.

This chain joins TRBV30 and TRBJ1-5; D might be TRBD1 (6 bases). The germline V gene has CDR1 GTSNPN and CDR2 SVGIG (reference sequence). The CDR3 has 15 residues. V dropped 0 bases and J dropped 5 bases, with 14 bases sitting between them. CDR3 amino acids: CAWSVDQQGHQPQHF. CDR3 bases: TGTGCCTGGAGTGTCGACCAACAGGGTCATCAGCCCCAGCATTTT.

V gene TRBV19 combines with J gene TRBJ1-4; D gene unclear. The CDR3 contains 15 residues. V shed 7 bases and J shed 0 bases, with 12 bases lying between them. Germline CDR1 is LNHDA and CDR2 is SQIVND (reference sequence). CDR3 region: CASTPFSATNEKLFF. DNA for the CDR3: TGTGCCAGTACCCCTTTTTCTGCAACTAATGAAAAACTGTTTTTT.

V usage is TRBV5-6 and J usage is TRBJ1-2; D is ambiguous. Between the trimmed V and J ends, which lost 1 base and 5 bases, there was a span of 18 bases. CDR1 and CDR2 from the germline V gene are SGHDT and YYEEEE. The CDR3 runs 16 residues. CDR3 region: CASSLPSLWTEYGYTF. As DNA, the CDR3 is TGTGCCAGCAGCTTGCCCTCCCTTTGGACGGAATATGGCTACACCTTC.

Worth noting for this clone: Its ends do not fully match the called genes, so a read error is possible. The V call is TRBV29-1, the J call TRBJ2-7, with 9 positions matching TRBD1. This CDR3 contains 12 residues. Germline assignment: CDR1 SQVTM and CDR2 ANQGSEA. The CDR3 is CSVRDREYGQYF. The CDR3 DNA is TGCAGCGTTAGGGACAGGGAATACGGGCAGTACTTC.

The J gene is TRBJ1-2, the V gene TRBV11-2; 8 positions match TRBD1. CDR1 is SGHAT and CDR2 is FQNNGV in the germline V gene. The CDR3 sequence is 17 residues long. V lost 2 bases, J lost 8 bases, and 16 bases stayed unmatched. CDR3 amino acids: CASSLSGSRGRTKGYTF. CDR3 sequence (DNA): TGTGCCAGCAGCTTATCCGGGTCCAGGGGGCGGACAAAAGGCTACACCTTC.

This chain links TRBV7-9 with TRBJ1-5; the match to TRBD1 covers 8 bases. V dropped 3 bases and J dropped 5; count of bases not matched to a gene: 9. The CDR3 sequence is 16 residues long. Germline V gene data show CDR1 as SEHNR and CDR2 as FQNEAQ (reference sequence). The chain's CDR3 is CASSFGVDRGYQPQHF. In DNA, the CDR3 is TGTGCCAGCAGCTTCGGGGTCGACAGGGGCTATCAGCCCCAGCATTTT.

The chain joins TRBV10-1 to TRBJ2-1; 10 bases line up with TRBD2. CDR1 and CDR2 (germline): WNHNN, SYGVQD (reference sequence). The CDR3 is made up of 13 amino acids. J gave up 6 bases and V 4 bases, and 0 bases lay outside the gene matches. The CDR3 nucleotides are TGCGCCAGCAGTGTAGCGGGGGGCAATGAGCAGTTCTTC. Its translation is CASSVAGGNEQFF.

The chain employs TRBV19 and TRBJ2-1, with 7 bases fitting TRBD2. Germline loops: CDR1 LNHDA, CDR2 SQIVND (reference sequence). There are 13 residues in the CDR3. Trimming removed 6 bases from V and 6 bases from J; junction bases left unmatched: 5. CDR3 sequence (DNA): TGTGCCAGTAGCTGGACTAGTCTCAATGAGCAGTTCTTC. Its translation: CASSWTSLNEQFF.

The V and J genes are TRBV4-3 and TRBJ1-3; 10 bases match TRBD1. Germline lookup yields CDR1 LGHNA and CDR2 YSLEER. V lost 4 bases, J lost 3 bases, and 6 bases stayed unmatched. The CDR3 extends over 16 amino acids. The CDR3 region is CASSRQTGGHGNTIYF. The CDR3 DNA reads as TGCGCCAGCAGCCGCCAGACAGGGGGCCATGGAAACACCATATATTTT.

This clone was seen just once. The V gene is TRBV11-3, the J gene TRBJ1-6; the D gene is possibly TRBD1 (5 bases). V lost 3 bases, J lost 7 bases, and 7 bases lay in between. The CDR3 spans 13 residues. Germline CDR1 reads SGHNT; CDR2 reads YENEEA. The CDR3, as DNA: TGTGCCAGCAGCTTGGGGGGGAATTCACCCCTCCACTTT. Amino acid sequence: CASSLGGNSPLHF.

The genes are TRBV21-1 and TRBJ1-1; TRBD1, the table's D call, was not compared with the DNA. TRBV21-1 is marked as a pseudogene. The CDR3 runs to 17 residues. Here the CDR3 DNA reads TGTGCCAGCAGCACACAGCCCCCTTTTGATGGGAACACTGAAGCTTTCTTT. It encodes CASSTQPPFDGNTEAFF.

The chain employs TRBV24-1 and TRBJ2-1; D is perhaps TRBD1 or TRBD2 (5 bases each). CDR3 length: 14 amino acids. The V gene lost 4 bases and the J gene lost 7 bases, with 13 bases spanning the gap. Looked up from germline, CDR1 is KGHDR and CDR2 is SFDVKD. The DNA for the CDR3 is TGTGCCACCAGTGACCGGGACGGGGTAAATGAGCAGTTCTTC. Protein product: CATSDRDGVNEQFF.

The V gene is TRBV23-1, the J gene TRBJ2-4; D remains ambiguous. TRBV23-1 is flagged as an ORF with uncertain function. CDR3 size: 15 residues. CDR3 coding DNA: TGCGCTCTAGGGTCTGCGCCCACCAAGAAAAACATTCAGTACTTC. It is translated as CALGSAPTKKNIQYF.

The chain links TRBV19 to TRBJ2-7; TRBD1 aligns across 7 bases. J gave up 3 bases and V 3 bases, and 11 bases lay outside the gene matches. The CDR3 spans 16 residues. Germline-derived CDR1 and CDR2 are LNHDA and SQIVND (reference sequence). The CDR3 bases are TGTGCCAGTAGTATGGATGGGATGGGACAGAACTACGAGCAGTACTTC. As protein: CASSMDGMGQNYEQYF.

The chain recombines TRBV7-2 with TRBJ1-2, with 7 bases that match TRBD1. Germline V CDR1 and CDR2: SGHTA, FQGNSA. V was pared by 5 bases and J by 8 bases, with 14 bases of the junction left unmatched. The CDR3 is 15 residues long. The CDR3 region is CASSPFMTGTEGYTF. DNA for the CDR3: TGTGCCAGCAGCCCCTTTATGACAGGGACAGAGGGCTACACCTTC.

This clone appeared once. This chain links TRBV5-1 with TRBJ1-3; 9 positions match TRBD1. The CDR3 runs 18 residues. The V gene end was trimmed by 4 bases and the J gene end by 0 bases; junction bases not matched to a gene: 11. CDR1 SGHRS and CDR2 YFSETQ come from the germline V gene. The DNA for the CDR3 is TGCGCCAGCAGCCGGACCGGACAGGGGATCGTCTCTGGAAACACCATATATTTT. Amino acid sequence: CASSRTGQGIVSGNTIYF.

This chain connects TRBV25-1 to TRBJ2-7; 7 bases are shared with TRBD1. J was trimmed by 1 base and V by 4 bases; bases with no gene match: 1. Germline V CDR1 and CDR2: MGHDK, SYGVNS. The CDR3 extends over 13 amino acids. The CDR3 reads CASSVQGSYEQYV. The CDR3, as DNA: TGTGCCAGCAGTGTACAGGGGTCCTACGAGCAGTACGTC.

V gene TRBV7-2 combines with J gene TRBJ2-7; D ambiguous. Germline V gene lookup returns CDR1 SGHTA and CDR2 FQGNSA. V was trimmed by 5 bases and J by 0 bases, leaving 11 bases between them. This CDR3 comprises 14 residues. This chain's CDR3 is CASSPEPSSYEQYF. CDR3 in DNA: TGTGCCAGCAGCCCCGAACCTAGCTCCTACGAGCAGTACTTC.

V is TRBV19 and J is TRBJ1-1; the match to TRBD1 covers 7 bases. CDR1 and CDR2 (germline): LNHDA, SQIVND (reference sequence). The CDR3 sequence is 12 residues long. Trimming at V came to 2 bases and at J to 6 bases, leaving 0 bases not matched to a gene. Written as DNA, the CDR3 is TGTGCCAGTAGTATACAGGGGGCTGAAGCTTTCTTT. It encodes CASSIQGAEAFF.